The clone carrying this T cell receptor beta chain was seen ten or more times. Its cognate antigen is unknown. The data derive from a study of T cells in Graves' hyperthyroidism and ophthalmopathy. Across the study: Peripheral blood collection took place at initial diagnosis, before any treatment. The study, taken as a whole, reports: Blood samples included most of the expanded thyroid clonotypes exceeding 0.001.

The CDR3 consists of 14 residues. Looked up from germline, CDR1 is MDHEN and CDR2 is SYDVKM. Trimming took 1 base from V and 6 from J; bases not matched to a gene: 3. Together with thyroid ultrasound, orbital computed tomography, serum thyroxine and TRAb, clinical symptoms were used for diagnoses. Fresh peripheral blood, around 10 ml, yielded the PBMCs. Amplified regions were TCR beta CDR3 sequences from RNA transcripts. Primed by the HTBI set, a first-round RT-PCR was run on the TCR CDR3. TCRdb fed the multiplex PCR reads into MiXCR, producing one record per CDR3 protein. The table has 500,000 to 600,000 distinct CDR3 sequences, approximately 20% seen once.

The clonotype was recovered from a man in his forties with Graves' ophthalmopathy. The chain recombines TRBV28 with TRBJ2-4; TRBD1 aligns across 7 bases. Specimen: blood. CDR3 protein: CASSLSDRANIQYF. CDR3 DNA: TGTGCCAGCAGTTTATCCGACAGGGCAAACATTCAGTACTTC.